This T cell receptor (beta chain) was documented in a study of blood T cells in healthy people across ages. This clonotype has a count of ten or more. A second about 7 to 12 cycle PCR used barcoded and J-beta primers. TCRdb re-analysed the 5' RACE reads in MiXCR, keeping a single row per CDR3 protein. This sample has under 800,000 distinct CDR3 sequences, with roughly 20% found just once. The V end lost 7 bases, the J end lost 12 bases, and 19 bases lay between the germline ends. The germline gives CDR1 SGHDN, CDR2 FVKESK. The length of the CDR3 is 13 residues. Source material: blood. V is TRBV14 and J is TRBJ2-1; unclear D gene. This TCR was sampled from a man in his 70s in good health. CDR3 amino acids: CASNHIRDLRQFF. The DNA for the CDR3 is TGTGCCAGCAACCACATCCGAGACCTGAGGCAGTTCTTC.